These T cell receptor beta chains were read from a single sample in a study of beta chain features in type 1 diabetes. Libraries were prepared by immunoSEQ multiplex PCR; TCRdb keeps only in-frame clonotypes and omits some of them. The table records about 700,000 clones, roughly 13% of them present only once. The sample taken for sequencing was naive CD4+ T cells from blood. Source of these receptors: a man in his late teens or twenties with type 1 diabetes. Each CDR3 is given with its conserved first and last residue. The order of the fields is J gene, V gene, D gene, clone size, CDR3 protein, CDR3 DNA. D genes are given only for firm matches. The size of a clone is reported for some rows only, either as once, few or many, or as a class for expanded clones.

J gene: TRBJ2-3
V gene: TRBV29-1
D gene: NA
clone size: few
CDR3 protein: CSAGDTSTDTQYF
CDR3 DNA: TGCAGCGCTGGGGACACTAGCACAGATACGCAGTATTTT

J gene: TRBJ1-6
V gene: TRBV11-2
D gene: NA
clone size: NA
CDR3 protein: CASSREDNSPLHF
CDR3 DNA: TGTGCCAGCAGCCGGGAAGACAATTCACCCCTCCACTTT

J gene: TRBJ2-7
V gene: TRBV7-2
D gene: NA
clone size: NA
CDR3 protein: CASSLGLAAWGSNYEQYF
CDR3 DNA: TGTGCCAGCAGCTTAGGATTGGCGGCTTGGGGTTCAAACTACGAGCAGTACTTC

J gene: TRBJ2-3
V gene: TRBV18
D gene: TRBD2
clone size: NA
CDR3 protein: CASSPPGLAGEDTQYF
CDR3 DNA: TGTGCCAGCTCACCACCGGGACTAGCGGGAGAAGATACGCAGTATTTT

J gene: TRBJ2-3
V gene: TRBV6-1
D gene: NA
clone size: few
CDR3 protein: CATHHGRTDTQYF
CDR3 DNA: TGTGCCACCCACCATGGCCGCACAGATACGCAGTATTTT

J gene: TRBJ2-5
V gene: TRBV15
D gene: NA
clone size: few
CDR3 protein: CATSRYSRETQYF
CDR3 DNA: TGTGCCACCAGCAGATATAGCCGGGAGACCCAGTACTTC

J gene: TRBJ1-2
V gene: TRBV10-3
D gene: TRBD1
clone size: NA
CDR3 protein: CAISESTAGTGRESYTF
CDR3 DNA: TGTGCCATCAGTGAGTCCACAGCCGGGACAGGACGTGAGAGCTACACCTTC

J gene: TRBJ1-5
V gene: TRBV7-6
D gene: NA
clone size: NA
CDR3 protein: CASSREGWGGQPQHF
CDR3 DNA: TGTGCCAGCAGCAGAGAGGGATGGGGTGGTCAGCCCCAGCATTTT

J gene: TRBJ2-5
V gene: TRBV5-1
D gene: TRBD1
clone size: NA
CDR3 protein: CASSSGTGVYQETQYF
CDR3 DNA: TGCGCCAGCAGCTCCGGGACAGGGGTGTACCAAGAGACCCAGTACTTC

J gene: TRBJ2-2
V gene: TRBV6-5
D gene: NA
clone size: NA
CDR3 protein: CASRGGTGELFF
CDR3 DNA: TGTGCCAGCCGTGGCGGCACCGGGGAGCTGTTTTTT

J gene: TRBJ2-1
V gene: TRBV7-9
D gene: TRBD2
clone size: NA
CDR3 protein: CASIAGMTSGDPGQFF
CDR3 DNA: TGTGCCAGCATCGCAGGAATGACTAGCGGGGATCCCGGGCAGTTCTTC

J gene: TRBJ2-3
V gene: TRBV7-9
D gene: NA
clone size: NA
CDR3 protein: CASSLGPTRGADTQYF
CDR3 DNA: TGTGCCAGCAGCTTAGGACCCACCAGGGGGGCAGATACGCAGTATTTT

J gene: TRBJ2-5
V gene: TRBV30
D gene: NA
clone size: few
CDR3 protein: CAWSVNQETQYF
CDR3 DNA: TGTGCCTGGAGTGTAAATCAAGAGACCCAGTACTTC

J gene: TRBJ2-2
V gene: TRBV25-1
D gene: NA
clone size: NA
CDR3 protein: CASSDITVAGELFF
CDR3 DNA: TGTGCCAGCAGTGACATCACAGTGGCCGGGGAGCTGTTTTTT